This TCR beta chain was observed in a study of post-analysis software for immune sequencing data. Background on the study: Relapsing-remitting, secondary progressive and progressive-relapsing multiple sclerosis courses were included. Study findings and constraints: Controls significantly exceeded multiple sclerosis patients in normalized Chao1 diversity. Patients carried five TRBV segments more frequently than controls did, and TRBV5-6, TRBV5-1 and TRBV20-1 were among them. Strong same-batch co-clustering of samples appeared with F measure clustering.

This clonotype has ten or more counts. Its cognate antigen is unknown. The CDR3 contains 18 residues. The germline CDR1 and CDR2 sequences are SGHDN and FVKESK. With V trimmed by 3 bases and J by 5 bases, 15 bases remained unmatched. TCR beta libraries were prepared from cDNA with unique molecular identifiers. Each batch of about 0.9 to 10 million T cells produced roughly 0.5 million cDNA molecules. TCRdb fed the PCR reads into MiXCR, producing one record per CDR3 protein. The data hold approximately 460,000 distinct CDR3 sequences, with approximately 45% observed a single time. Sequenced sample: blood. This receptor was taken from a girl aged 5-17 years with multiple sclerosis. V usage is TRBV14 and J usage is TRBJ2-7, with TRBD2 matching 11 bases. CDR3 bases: TGTGCCAGCAGCCAGGGGCGCCTAGCGGGAGGAATTGCGCACGAGCAGTACTTC. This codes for CASSQGRLAGGIAHEQYF.